This TCR beta chain is drawn from a study of spatial heterogeneity in lung cancer. Each TCR cDNA molecule bore a unique molecular identifier. Using its own MiXCR run on the 5' RACE reads, TCRdb lists one record per CDR3 protein. The sample lists under 150,000 distinct CDR3 sequences, approximately 11% occurring once. The CDR3 loop spans 14 amino acids. CDR1 is SGHAT, CDR2 FQDESV, per germline (reference sequence). Trimming at V came to 3 bases and at J to 6 bases, leaving 3 bases not matched to a gene. In its sample, this clonotype was seen a few times. Time point defined: blood at routine non-recurrence follow-up after resection.

The TCR was taken from a female donor with early-stage non-small cell lung cancer. The rearrangement links TRBV11-1 to TRBJ2-1; 9 nucleotides match TRBD1. Specimen: PBMCs, collected at follow-up. CDR3 loop: CASSFDRGGNEQFF. CDR3 DNA: TGTGCCAGCAGCTTCGACAGGGGGGGCAATGAGCAGTTCTTC.